What follows is one T cell receptor (beta chain) and its context. The table came from immunoSEQ multiplex PCR; TCRdb's copy has only in-frame clones and leaves some out. This table has 91,000 or so clones, around 87% appearing once. This entry belongs to a study of blood T cell repertoires in COVID-19. Germline V gene sequence: CDR1 MGHRA, CDR2 YSYEKL. CDR3 length equals 15 residues. The V and J ends lost 0 bases and 6 bases respectively, with 9 bases between them. The sequence was collected from a human donor in a cohort sampled during active COVID-19. The chain carries TRBV4-1 and TRBJ1-6, with a possible D match to TRBD1 (6 bases). Sequenced sample: peripheral blood. CDR3 in amino acids: CASSQESGVNSPLHF. The CDR3 nucleotides are TGCGCCAGCAGCCAAGAATCAGGGGTTAATTCACCCCTCCACTTT.